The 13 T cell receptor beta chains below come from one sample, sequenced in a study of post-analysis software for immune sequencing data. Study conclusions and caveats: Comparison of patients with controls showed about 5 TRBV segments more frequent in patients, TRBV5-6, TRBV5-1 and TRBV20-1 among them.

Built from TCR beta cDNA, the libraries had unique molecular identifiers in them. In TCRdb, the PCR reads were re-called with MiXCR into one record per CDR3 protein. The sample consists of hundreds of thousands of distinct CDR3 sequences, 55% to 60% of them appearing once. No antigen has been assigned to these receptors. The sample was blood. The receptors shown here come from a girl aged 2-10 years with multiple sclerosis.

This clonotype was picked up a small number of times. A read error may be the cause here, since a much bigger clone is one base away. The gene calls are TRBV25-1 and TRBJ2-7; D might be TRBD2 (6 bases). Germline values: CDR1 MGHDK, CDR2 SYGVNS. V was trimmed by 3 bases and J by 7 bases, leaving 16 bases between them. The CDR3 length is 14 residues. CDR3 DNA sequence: TGTGCCAGCAGTGAGGACGGGGGAAACAATGAGCAGTACTTC. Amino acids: CASSEDGGNNEQYF.

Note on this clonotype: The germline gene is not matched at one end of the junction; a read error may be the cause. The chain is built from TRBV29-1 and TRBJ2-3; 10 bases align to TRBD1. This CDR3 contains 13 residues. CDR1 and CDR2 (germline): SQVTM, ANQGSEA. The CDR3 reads CSAEWTGGDTQYF. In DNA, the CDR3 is TGCAGCGCTGAATGGACAGGGGGGGATACGCAGTATTTT.

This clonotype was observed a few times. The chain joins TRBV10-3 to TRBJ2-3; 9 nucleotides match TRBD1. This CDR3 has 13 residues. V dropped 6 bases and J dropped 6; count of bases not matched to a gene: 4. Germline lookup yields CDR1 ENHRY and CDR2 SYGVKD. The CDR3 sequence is CAISRTGVDTQYF. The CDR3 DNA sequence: TGTGCCATCAGCAGGACAGGGGTCGATACGCAGTATTTT.

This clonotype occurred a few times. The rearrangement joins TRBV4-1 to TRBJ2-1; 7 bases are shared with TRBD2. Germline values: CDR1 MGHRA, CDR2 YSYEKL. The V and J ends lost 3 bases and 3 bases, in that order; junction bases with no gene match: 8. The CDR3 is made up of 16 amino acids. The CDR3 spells CASSQQSGTRYNEQFF. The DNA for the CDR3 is TGCGCCAGCAGCCAGCAAAGCGGGACGCGCTACAATGAGCAGTTCTTC.

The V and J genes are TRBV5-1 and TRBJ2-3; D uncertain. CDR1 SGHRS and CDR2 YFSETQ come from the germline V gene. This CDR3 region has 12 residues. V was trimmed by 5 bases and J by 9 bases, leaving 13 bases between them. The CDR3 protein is CASREPGGTQYF. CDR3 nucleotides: TGCGCCAGCAGGGAACCAGGCGGCACGCAGTATTTT.

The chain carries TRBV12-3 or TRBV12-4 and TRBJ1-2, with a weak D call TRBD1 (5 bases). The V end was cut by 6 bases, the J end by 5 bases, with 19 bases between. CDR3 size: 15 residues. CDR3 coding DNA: TGTGCCAGCAGAATGGGCAGGGCTACTTTTTATGGCTACACCTTC. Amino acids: CASRMGRATFYGYTF.

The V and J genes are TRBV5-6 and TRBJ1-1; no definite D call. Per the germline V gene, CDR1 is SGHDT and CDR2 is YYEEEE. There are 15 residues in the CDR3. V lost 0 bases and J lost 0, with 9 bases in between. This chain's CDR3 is CASSLDIEMNTEAFF. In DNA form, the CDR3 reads TGTGCCAGCAGCTTGGATATAGAGATGAACACTGAAGCTTTCTTT.

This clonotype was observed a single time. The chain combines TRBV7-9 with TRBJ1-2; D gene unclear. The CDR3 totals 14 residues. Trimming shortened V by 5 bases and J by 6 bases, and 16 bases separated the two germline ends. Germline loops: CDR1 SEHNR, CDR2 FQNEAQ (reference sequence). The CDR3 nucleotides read TGTGCCAGCAGCCGGGGATGGGTTGGTGATGGCTACACCTTC. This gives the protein CASSRGWVGDGYTF.

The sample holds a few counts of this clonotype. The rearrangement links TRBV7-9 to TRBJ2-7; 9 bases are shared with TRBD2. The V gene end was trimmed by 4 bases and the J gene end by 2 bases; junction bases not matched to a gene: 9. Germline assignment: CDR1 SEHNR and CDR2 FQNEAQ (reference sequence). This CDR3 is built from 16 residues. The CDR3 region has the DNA TGTGCCAGCAGCTCGATTAGCGGGAGCAGGGCCTACGAGCAGTACTTC. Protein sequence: CASSSISGSRAYEQYF. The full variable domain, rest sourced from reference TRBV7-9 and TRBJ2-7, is DTGVSQNPRHKITKRGQNVTFRCDPISEHNRLYWYRQTLGQGPEFLTYFQNEAQLEKSRLLSDRFSAERPKGSFSTLEIQRTEQGDSAMYLCASSSISGSRAYEQYFGPGTRLTVT.

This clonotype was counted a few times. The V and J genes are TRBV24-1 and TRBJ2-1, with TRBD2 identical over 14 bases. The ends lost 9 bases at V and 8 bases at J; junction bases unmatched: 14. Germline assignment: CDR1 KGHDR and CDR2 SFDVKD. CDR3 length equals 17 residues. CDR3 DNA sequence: TGTGCCACCTGCACTCGACTAGCGGGGGGGCCCAGGCATGAGCAGTTCTTC. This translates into CATCTRLAGGPRHEQFF.

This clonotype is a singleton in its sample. CDR3: CASTPSTQGADEQYV. The CDR3 nucleotides read TGTGCCAGCACCCCTTCAACTCAGGGGGCGGACGAGCAGTACGTC. The chain employs TRBV2 and TRBJ2-7, with 8 bases fitting TRBD1. With V trimmed by 7 bases and J by 5 bases, 13 bases remained unmatched. This CDR3 is 15 amino acids long. The germline CDR1 and CDR2 sequences are SNHLY and FYNNEI.

CDR3 sequence: CASSRTPRTAEGREEETQYF. CDR3 nucleotide sequence: TGTGCCAGCAGCAGAACTCCCCGGACGGCAGAAGGGCGGGAGGAGGAGACCCAGTACTTC. The V and J genes are TRBV21-1 and TRBJ2-5; no check of the table's D call, TRBD2, against the DNA was made. TRBV21-1 is shown as a pseudogene. The CDR3 is 20 residues long.

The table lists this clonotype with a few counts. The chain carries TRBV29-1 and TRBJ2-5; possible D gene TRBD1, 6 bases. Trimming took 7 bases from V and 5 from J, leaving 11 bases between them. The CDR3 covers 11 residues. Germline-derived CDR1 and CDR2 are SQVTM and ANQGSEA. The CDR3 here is CSASDRETQYF. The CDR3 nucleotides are TGCAGCGCCTCCGACAGGGAGACCCAGTACTTC.